This T cell receptor (beta chain) was identified in a study of T cells in Graves' hyperthyroidism and ophthalmopathy. The study, taken as a whole, reports: Prediction of ophthalmopathy progression came a median roughly 6.4 months pre-onset. A 13 V-J model separated ophthalmopathy from stable hyperthyroidism.

Ten or more counts support this clonotype. Its specificity is not known. Amplification yielded TCR beta CDR3 regions, with RNA transcripts as the source. The TCR CDR3 was amplified in a first-round RT-PCR using the HTBI primer set. TCRdb re-called the multiplex PCR reads through MiXCR, storing one row per CDR3 protein. Among under 400,000 distinct CDR3 sequences, 13% were seen once, and the ten largest hold about 9.1%. Orbital computed tomography, thyroid ultrasound, serum thyroxine and TRAb, and clinical symptoms together informed the diagnoses. The receptor was isolated from a woman aged 18-29 years with Graves' hyperthyroidism. Sequenced input: blood.

The CDR3 loop reads CASSFFLASEQYF. The CDR3 DNA follows: TGTGCCAGCAGCTTCTTTCTAGCGAGCGAGCAGTACTTC. The V call is TRBV7-8, the J call TRBJ2-7; a possible D gene is TRBD2 (6 bases). The CDR3 covers 13 residues. The V end was cut by 3 bases, the J end by 6 bases, with 12 bases between. Germline V gives CDR1 SGHVS, CDR2 FQNEAQ.